This TCR beta chain stems from a study of cytomegalovirus exposure and HLA in healthy donors. Study results and limitations: Roughly even sequencing depth across donors was the assumption behind the presence/absence analyses.

As regards this clone: Its antigen is as yet unknown.

PCR primers comprised 60 Vbeta and 13 Jbeta primers. Only in-frame clones appear in the TCRdb table, and some are missing; sequencing was by immunoSEQ multiplex PCR. The table shows 110,000 to 150,000 clones, with around 75% occurring only once. Germline V gene lookup returns CDR1 SGHRS and CDR2 YFSETQ. The V and J ends lost 4 bases and 4 bases, in that order; junction bases with no gene match: 13. The CDR3 runs to 16 residues. Healthy individuals who donated bone marrow served as the donors. Nominally healthy donors provided the samples, though records likely missed some immune exposures. The genes are TRBV5-1 and TRBJ1-1; 7 nucleotides agree with TRBD1. What was sequenced was PBMCs. The clonotype was recovered from a man aged 25-45 years in good health and CMV-seronegative. CDR3 sequence (DNA): TGCGCCAGCAGCCCACAGGGGTTTGGTGGCGGCACTGAAGCTTTCTTT. Its translation is CASSPQGFGGGTEAFF.